The next 32 T cell receptor beta chains were all read from a single sample in a study of prognosis after radiotherapy for stage I lung cancer. Template was genomic DNA; TCR beta CDR3 amplified in two multiplex PCR rounds. Primers (each specific to one TRBV or TRBJ gene) were used in first-round PCR. TCRdb reprocessed the multiplex PCR reads via MiXCR and lists one record per CDR3 protein. The sample consists of around 29,000 distinct CDR3 sequences, about 45% of them appearing once. The starting material was PBMCs, obtained before or after stereotactic body radiation therapy (not recorded which). The receptor set was obtained from a donor aged 50 or older with non-small cell lung cancer.

About this clonotype itself: This may be a read error: a much more frequent sequence differs by one nucleotide. The chain is built from TRBV4-2 and TRBJ2-5; TRBD1 agrees at 10 bases. Trimming took 2 bases from V and 5 from J; bases not matched to a gene: 8. This CDR3 has 16 residues. The germline V gene has CDR1 LGHNA and CDR2 YNFKEQ. CDR3 amino acids: CASSQTGTGVGETQYF. CDR3 bases: TGTGCCAGCAGCCAAACCGGGACAGGGGTCGGTGAGACCCAGTACTTC.

This clonotype was recorded many times. V gene TRBV11-3 combines with J gene TRBJ2-2, with TRBD2 as a possible D gene (6 bases). The ends were cut back, 2 bases at V and 8 bases at J, with 18 bases in the middle. Germline-derived CDR1 and CDR2 are SGHNT and YENEEA. The CDR3 has 16 amino acids. The DNA of the CDR3 is TGTGCCAGCAGCTTAACGGGAGAGTGGTTTGGTGGGGAGCTGTTTTTT. Translation gives CASSLTGEWFGGELFF.

This chain links TRBV6-2 or TRBV6-3 with TRBJ1-5, with 8 nucleotides matching TRBD1. This CDR3 is 14 amino acids long. After removal of 6 bases from V and 3 bases from J, the junction contained 4 bases not matched to a gene. CDR1 and CDR2 from the germline V gene are MNHEY and SVGEGT. CDR3 nucleotide sequence: TGTGCCAGCAGGGAGGGACAGGACAATCAGCCCCAGCATTTT. Translated: CASREGQDNQPQHF.

In this sample, this clonotype turned up once. V usage is TRBV3-1 and J usage is TRBJ1-5, with 9 bases that match TRBD1. This CDR3 contains 14 residues. Germline V CDR1 and CDR2: LGHDT, YNNKEL (reference sequence). Unmatched junction bases numbered 3, after V lost 4 bases and J lost 5 bases. The CDR3 protein is CASSPRTGDQPQHF. CDR3 sequence (DNA): TGTGCCAGCAGCCCTAGGACAGGGGATCAGCCCCAGCATTTT.

This clonotype appeared many times. This chain links TRBV5-1 with TRBJ2-7; D perhaps matches TRBD1 (6 bases). This CDR3 has 13 residues. The germline V and J ends were trimmed by 5 bases and 4 bases, with 13 bases remaining between them. Looked up from germline, CDR1 is SGHRS and CDR2 is YFSETQ. CDR3 coding DNA: TGCGCCAGCAGGAGGACAGAACTTTACGAGCAGTACTTC. Translating gives CASRRTELYEQYF.

The chain carries TRBV6-1 and TRBJ2-1; 7 bases map to TRBD1. V was pared by 8 bases and J by 8 bases, with 9 bases of the junction left unmatched. This CDR3 is 13 amino acids long. Germline assignment: CDR1 MNHNS and CDR2 SASEGT. The CDR3 sequence is CASSGQLIDEQFF. The CDR3 DNA reads TGTGCCAGCTCGGGACAGTTAATTGATGAGCAGTTCTTC.

In its sample, this clonotype was seen many times. The V call is TRBV20-1, the J call TRBJ2-5, with 11 bases identical to TRBD1. Germline V CDR1 and CDR2: DFQATT, SNEGSKA (reference sequence). This CDR3 has 14 residues. Losses at the gene ends were 6 bases for V and 5 bases for J; bases not matched to a gene: 8. CDR3 residues: CSALDRGRRETQYF. CDR3 coding DNA: TGCAGTGCCCTGGACAGGGGGCGGAGGGAGACCCAGTACTTC.

This clonotype was seen more than once but under ten times. V and J are TRBV19 and TRBJ2-2, with TRBD2 matching over 7 bases. The CDR3 runs 16 residues. Trimming cost V 3 bases and J 3 bases; bases outside gene matches: 7. From germline, CDR1 is LNHDA and CDR2 SQIVND (reference sequence). The CDR3 DNA is TGTGCCAGTAGTATTTGGACGGCGGGAGACACCGGGGAGCTGTTTTTT. This codes for CASSIWTAGDTGELFF.

This clonotype was seen ten or more times. The chain carries TRBV5-6 and TRBJ2-2, with D perhaps TRBD2 (6 bases). Trimming left V 4 bases short and J 3 bases short, with 13 bases between. The CDR3 length is 15 residues. Germline V gives CDR1 SGHDT, CDR2 YYEEEE. This CDR3 reads CASSPGPGDTGELFF. The CDR3 coding sequence is TGTGCCAGCAGCCCCGGCCCGGGGGACACCGGGGAGCTGTTTTTT.

This clonotype showed up many times. The genes are TRBV6-1 and TRBJ1-5; D uncertain. Trimming shortened V by 3 bases and J by 10 bases, and 7 bases separated the two germline ends. The V gene's germline CDR1 is MNHNS and CDR2 SASEGT. CDR3 size: 11 residues. DNA of the CDR3: TGTGCCAGCAGTGACTGGACTCCCCAGCATTTT. This codes for CASSDWTPQHF.

At least ten counts were recorded for this clonotype. The chain uses TRBV9 and TRBJ1-2; D unclear. The V and J ends lost 0 bases and 0 bases respectively, with 6 bases between them. The CDR3 is 14 amino acids. In germline, CDR1 is SGDLS, CDR2 YYNGEE. CDR3 sequence: CASSVVPANYGYTF. The CDR3 nucleotides are TGTGCCAGCAGCGTAGTTCCAGCTAACTATGGCTACACCTTC. Variable domain in full (rest from reference TRBV9 and TRBJ1-2): DSGVTQTPKHLITATGQRVTLRCSPRSGDLSVYWYQQSLDQGLQFLIQYYNGEERAKGNILERFSAQQFPDLHSELNLSSLELGDSALYFCASSVVPANYGYTFGSGTRLTVV.

This clonotype is deemed medium-sized. This chain uses TRBV6-5 with TRBJ1-3; maybe TRBD1 (5 bases). Looked up from germline, CDR1 is MNHEY and CDR2 is SVGAGI. This CDR3 has 16 residues. The V end lost 0 bases, the J end lost 2 bases, and 11 bases lay between the germline ends. CDR3 nucleotides: TGTGCCAGCAGTTACTCAAGCCAGGGCCCTGGAAACACCATATATTTT. It codes for CASSYSSQGPGNTIYF.

This clonotype has a count of ten or more. This sequence joins TRBV4-1 and TRBJ2-2, with 9 bases lining up with TRBD1. The ends lost 6 bases at V and 5 bases at J; junction bases unmatched: 10. Germline V gene sequence: CDR1 MGHRA, CDR2 YSYEKL. The CDR3 spans 16 residues. CDR3 residues: CASSELLGQGTGELFF. CDR3 in DNA: TGCGCCAGCAGTGAATTATTGGGACAGGGTACCGGGGAGCTGTTTTTT.

The chain employs TRBV7-9 and TRBJ2-3; D is perhaps TRBD2 (6 bases). V dropped 6 bases and J dropped 7 bases, with 11 bases sitting between them. Germline CDR1 and CDR2: SEHNR and FQNEAQ (reference sequence). CDR3 size: 12 residues. CDR3 sequence (DNA): TGTGCCAGCAGTCCGGAGGGGAATACGCAGTATTTT. Translating gives CASSPEGNTQYF.

Worth noting for this clonotype: At one end, the junction sequence differs from germline, possibly due to a read error. The chain employs TRBV28 and TRBJ2-2, with D hard to call. Germline V gene sequence: CDR1 MDHEN, CDR2 SYDVKM. The CDR3 contains 13 residues. The CDR3 is CASTMGNTWELFF. DNA for the CDR3: TGTGCCAGCACCATGGGTAACACCTGGGAGCTGTTTTTT.

This clonotype was observed many times. The gene calls are TRBV19 and TRBJ1-1; 9 bases are a match to TRBD1. Germline CDR1 is LNHDA and CDR2 is SQIVND (reference sequence). With V trimmed by 10 bases and J by 5 bases, 14 bases remained unmatched. The length of the CDR3 is 15 residues. Here the CDR3 DNA reads TGTGCCACGCGCGGCCTGGACAGGGGTTGGACTGAAGCTTTCTTT. Translation gives CATRGLDRGWTEAFF. Based on the CDR3 plus reference TRBV19 and TRBJ1-1, the full variable domain is DGGITQSPKYLFRKEGQNVTLSCEQNLNHDAMYWYRQDPGQGLRLIYYSQIVNDFQKGDIAEGYSVSREKKESFPLTVTSAQKNPTAFYLCATRGLDRGWTEAFFGQGTRLTVV.

V is TRBV9 and J is TRBJ2-2; 10 nucleotides align to TRBD2. The V and J ends lost 0 bases and 8 bases, in that order; junction bases with no gene match: 7. Germline V gene lookup returns CDR1 SGDLS and CDR2 YYNGEE. The CDR3 consists of 16 residues. The CDR3 nucleotides are TGTGCCAGCAGCGTAGCTGGACTAGCGGAGGCGGGGGAGCTGTTTTTT. Protein sequence: CASSVAGLAEAGELFF.

This clonotype is termed medium-sized. The chain links TRBV20-1 to TRBJ2-1; tentative D call: TRBD2 (6 bases). Looked up from germline, CDR1 is DFQATT and CDR2 is SNEGSKA (reference sequence). The CDR3 totals 15 residues. The germline V and J ends were trimmed by 6 bases and 2 bases, with 17 bases remaining between them. CDR3 DNA sequence: TGCAGTGCCGCCGGACCGGGAGTGACCTACAATGAGCAGTTCTTC. Amino acids: CSAAGPGVTYNEQFF.

V gene TRBV28 combines with J gene TRBJ2-7; 8 bases agree with TRBD1. The germline gives CDR1 MDHEN, CDR2 SYDVKM. V dropped 5 bases and J dropped 4; count of bases not matched to a gene: 7. This CDR3 contains 14 residues. CDR3 coding DNA: TGTGCCAGCAGTGCCGGACAGGGACCATACGAGCAGTACTTC. Its translation: CASSAGQGPYEQYF.

This clonotype was counted many times. The J gene is TRBJ2-1, the V gene TRBV28, with 7 bases that match TRBD1. The germline V gene encodes CDR1 MDHEN and CDR2 SYDVKM. This CDR3 region has 14 residues. The trim removed 3 bases at V and 1 base at J, leaving 0 bases unmatched. In DNA form, the CDR3 reads TGTGCCAGCAGTTTGGGACAGTCCTACAATGAGCAGTTCTTC. Protein product: CASSLGQSYNEQFF.

V and J are TRBV27 and TRBJ1-4; perhaps TRBD1 as D (5 bases). Looked up from germline, CDR1 is MNHEY and CDR2 is SMNVEV (reference sequence). V was pared by 5 bases and J by 10 bases, with 20 bases between. The CDR3 spans 15 residues. In nucleotides, the CDR3 is TGTGCCAGCAGTAAAAGGACATGGAGAATGGGAAAACTGTTTTTT. Its protein is CASSKRTWRMGKLFF.

In its sample, this clonotype was seen many times. This sequence joins TRBV4-1 and TRBJ1-6; D gene ambiguous. Germline assignment: CDR1 MGHRA and CDR2 YSYEKL. This CDR3 region has 16 residues. Trimming removed 0 bases at V and 8 bases at J, with 14 bases between. In DNA form, the CDR3 reads TGCGCCAGCAGCCAAGAACCCTCAAGGTCTGATTCACCCCTCCACTTT. Translating gives CASSQEPSRSDSPLHF.

This clonotype was seen repeatedly, ten times or more. This chain joins TRBV29-1 and TRBJ1-1, with D tentatively TRBD1 (5 bases). V lost 0 bases and J lost 3, with 14 bases in between. The CDR3 is 15 residues long. Germline values: CDR1 SQVTM, CDR2 ANQGSEA. CDR3 sequence (DNA): TGCAGCGTTGAAGAACGTAGACAGTGGTACACTGAAGCTTTCTTT. Its protein is CSVEERRQWYTEAFF.

With respect to this clonotype: It is likely a read error: a sequence one base away is far more abundant. The CDR3 spells CASSFDRGQGSDEQFF. The DNA of the CDR3 is TGTGCCAGCAGTTTCGACAGGGGGCAGGGGTCGGATGAGCAGTTCTTC. The chain joins TRBV6-2 or TRBV6-3 to TRBJ2-5; 10 bases map to TRBD1. The DNA end lines up better with TRBJ2-1; the J call may be wrong. Per the germline V gene, CDR1 is MNHEY and CDR2 is SVGEGT. The CDR3 is made up of 16 amino acids.

With respect to this clonotype: With a much larger clone just one base away, this may be a read error. The V and J genes are TRBV4-1 and TRBJ2-1; no definite D call. The germline CDR1 and CDR2 sequences are MGHRA and YSYEKL. The CDR3 sequence is 16 residues long. For the CDR3, the DNA is TGCGCCAGGAGCCACCCTACCCCCTTAGGGCTCGATGAGCAGTTCTTC. Its protein product is CARSHPTPLGLDEQFF.

The chain has TRBV5-1 and TRBJ2-7, with D perhaps given as TRBD1 or TRBD2 (5 bases each). This CDR3 spans 13 amino acids. In germline, CDR1 is SGHRS, CDR2 YFSETQ. V lost 1 base and J lost 9, with 14 bases in between. The CDR3 protein is CASSLWDGVRQYF. CDR3 sequence (DNA): TGCGCCAGCAGCTTGTGGGACGGTGTTCGGCAGTACTTC.

This clonotype came up many times. The J gene is TRBJ1-3, the V gene TRBV10-3, with unresolved D. This CDR3 has 15 residues. The germline V gene encodes CDR1 ENHRY and CDR2 SYGVKD. V was shortened by 6 bases and J by 0 bases, with 12 bases between the two germline ends. CDR3 sequence reads: CAIRETGNSGNTIYF. Written as DNA, the CDR3 is TGTGCCATCAGAGAGACGGGAAACTCTGGAAACACCATATATTTT.

The rearrangement joins TRBV12-3 or TRBV12-4 to TRBJ2-2; unclear D gene. This CDR3 has 13 amino acids. Trimming stripped 5 bases from V and 4 bases from J, with 8 bases between. In DNA, the CDR3 is TGTGCCAGCAGTCGGACGCCCACCGGGGAGCTGTTTTTT. It yields the protein CASSRTPTGELFF.

This clonotype occurred many times. The chain employs TRBV7-3 and TRBJ2-3; 11 bases match TRBD2. Unmatched junction bases numbered 3, after V lost 6 bases and J lost 4 bases. CDR3 length: 14 residues. Germline-derived CDR1 and CDR2 are SGHTA and FQGTGA. The chain's CDR3 is CASRNSGGADTQYF. The CDR3 DNA follows: TGTGCCAGCAGAAATAGCGGGGGGGCAGATACGCAGTATTTT.

The sample holds many counts of this clonotype. In DNA, the CDR3 is TGTGCCAGCAGCCAAGTGCAAAAGAACACTGAAGCTTTCTTT. Translated, it gives CASSQVQKNTEAFF. This chain links TRBV3-2 with TRBJ1-1. TRBV3-2 is assigned pseudogene status. The CDR3 sequence is 14 residues long.

There are many counts of this clonotype. The chain uses TRBV18 and TRBJ2-5, with 7 bases matching TRBD1. The V segment lost 2 bases and the J segment 3 bases; nucleotides outside the gene matches: 0. From germline, CDR1 is KGHSH and CDR2 LQKENI. CDR3 length: 13 residues. The CDR3 sequence: CASSPGQEETQYF. The CDR3 DNA sequence: TGTGCCAGCTCACCAGGACAGGAAGAGACCCAGTACTTC.

By sample fraction, this clonotype is medium-sized. This chain uses TRBV12-5 with TRBJ2-7; 9 nucleotides agree with TRBD1. V was pared by 0 bases and J by 1 base, with 1 base of the junction left unmatched. This CDR3 comprises 15 residues. CDR1 is LGHNT, CDR2 FRNRAP, per germline. The CDR3 nucleotides are TGTGCTAGTGGTTTGGTACAGGGGGCTTCCTACGAGCAGTACTTC. Amino acid sequence: CASGLVQGASYEQYF.